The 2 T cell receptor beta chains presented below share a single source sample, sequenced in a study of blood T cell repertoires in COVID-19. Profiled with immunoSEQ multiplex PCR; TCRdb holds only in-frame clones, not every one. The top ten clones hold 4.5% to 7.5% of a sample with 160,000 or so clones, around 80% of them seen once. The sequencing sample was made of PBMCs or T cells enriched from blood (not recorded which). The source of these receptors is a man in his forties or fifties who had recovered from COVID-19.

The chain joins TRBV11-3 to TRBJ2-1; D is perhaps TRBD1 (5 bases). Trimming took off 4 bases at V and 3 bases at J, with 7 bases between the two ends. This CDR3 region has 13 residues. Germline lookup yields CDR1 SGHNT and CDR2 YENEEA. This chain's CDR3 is CASSSQGYNEQFF. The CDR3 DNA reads TGTGCCAGCAGCTCCCAGGGCTACAATGAGCAGTTCTTC.

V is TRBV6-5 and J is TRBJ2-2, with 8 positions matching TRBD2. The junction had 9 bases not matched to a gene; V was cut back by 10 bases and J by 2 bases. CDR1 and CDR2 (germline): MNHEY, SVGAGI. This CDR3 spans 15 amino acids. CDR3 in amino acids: CAIPSGGRNTGELFF. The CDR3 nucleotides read TGTGCCATCCCAAGCGGGGGCCGTAACACCGGGGAGCTGTTTTTT.